This T cell receptor beta chain stems from a study of T cells in tumors after PD-1 blockade. Study-wide context: No patient had prior checkpoint blockade, systemic immunosuppression, or radiotherapy within 4 weeks. During anti-PD-1 treatment, some patients continued daily vismodegib 150 mg. Whole-study results and caveats: Some novel exhausted tumor clones appeared in pre-treatment blood, suggesting peripheral recruitment.

This clone appeared a few times. Its cognate antigen is unknown. TCRdb keeps only in-frame clones here, not all; method: immunoSEQ multiplex PCR. The table shows nearly 25,000 clones, with around four fifths occurring only once. Tumor or blood genomic DNA was sequenced, with inputs of roughly 616 ng to 6,004 ng. V was shortened by 3 bases and J by 1 base, with 9 bases between the two germline ends. CDR1 and CDR2 (germline): KGHSH, LQKENI. This CDR3 is 14 amino acids long. This chain uses TRBV18 with TRBJ1-1, with a tentative D call TRBD1 (6 bases). The starting material was PBMCs, obtained after anti-PD-1 treatment. This receptor was taken from a human donor with basal cell carcinoma. The CDR3 is CASSPDRKNTEAFF. CDR3 nucleotide sequence: TGTGCCAGCTCACCGGACAGAAAGAACACTGAAGCTTTCTTT. Drawing the rest from reference TRBV18 and TRBJ1-1, the complete variable domain is NAGVMQNPRHLVRRRGQEARLRCSPMKGHSHVYWYRQLPEEGLKFMVYLQKENIIDESGMPKERFSAEFPKEGPSILRIQQVVRGDSAAYFCASSPDRKNTEAFFGQGTRLTVV.